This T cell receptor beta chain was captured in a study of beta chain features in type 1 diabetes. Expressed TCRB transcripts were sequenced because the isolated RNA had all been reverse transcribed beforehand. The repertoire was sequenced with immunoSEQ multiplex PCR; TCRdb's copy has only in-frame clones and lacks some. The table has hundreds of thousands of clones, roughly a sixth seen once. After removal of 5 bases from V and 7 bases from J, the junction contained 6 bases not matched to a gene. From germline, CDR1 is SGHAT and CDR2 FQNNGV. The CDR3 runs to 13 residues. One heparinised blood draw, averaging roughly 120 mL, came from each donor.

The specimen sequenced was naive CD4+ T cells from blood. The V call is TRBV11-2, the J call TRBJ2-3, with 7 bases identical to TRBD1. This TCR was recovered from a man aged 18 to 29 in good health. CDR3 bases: TGTGCCAGCAGCCAGGACAGGCACAATACGCAGTATTTT. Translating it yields CASSQDRHNTQYF.